These 5 T cell receptor beta chains came from one sample sequenced in a study of cytomegalovirus exposure and HLA in healthy donors (dated by TCRdb to 2016 to 2017). Library construction relied on the immunoSEQ multiplex PCR assay. The multiplex PCR relied on a mix of 60 forward primers for TCR Vbeta segments and 13 reverse primers for TCR Jbeta segments. In TCRdb, the immuneACCESS table is reduced to in-frame sequences with V and J assigned. These tables do not hold every clone; where another copy was compared, an unresolved V gene accounts for under half, and the others remain unexplained. This sample's table has entries for approximately 190,000 clones. Roughly 6.7% of the sample goes to the ten largest clones. Sequencing was carried out using PBMCs. The receptors come from a man aged 25-45 years in good health and CMV-seronegative.

The chain links TRBV29-1 to TRBJ2-5; 14 bases fit TRBD2. The end of the DNA aligns better with TRBJ2-7, so the J call may be wrong. The CDR3 covers 14 residues. Germline loops: CDR1 SQVTM, CDR2 ANQGSEA. CDR3 bases: TGCAGCGCGACTAGCGGGAGGGAATCCTACGAGCAGTACTTC. It specifies CSATSGRESYEQYF.

The chain joins TRBV9 to TRBJ2-7; 10 nucleotides agree with TRBD1. J lost 5 bases, V lost 5 bases, and 7 bases had no gene match. This CDR3 contains 14 residues. The germline V gene has CDR1 SGDLS and CDR2 YYNGEE. This chain's CDR3 is CASSMDRGFDEQYF. Here the CDR3 DNA reads TGTGCCAGCAGTATGGACAGGGGGTTCGACGAGCAGTACTTC.

The V call is TRBV7-9, the J call TRBJ2-3; 9 bases fit TRBD1. Germline V gene sequence: CDR1 SEHNR, CDR2 FQNEAQ (reference sequence). The CDR3 has 15 residues. Trimming cost V 5 bases and J 5 bases; bases outside gene matches: 8. The CDR3 here is CASSPGGTGKDTQYF. For the CDR3, the DNA is TGTGCCAGCAGCCCAGGGGGGACAGGGAAAGATACGCAGTATTTT. The full variable domain, rest sourced from reference TRBV7-9 and TRBJ2-3, is DTGVSQNPRHKITKRGQNVTFRCDPISEHNRLYWYRQTLGQGPEFLTYFQNEAQLEKSRLLSDRFSAERPKGSFSTLEIQRTEQGDSAMYLCASSPGGTGKDTQYFGPGTRLTVL.

The V and J genes are TRBV27 and TRBJ2-7; D is perhaps TRBD1 (7 bases). The germline V and J ends were trimmed by 5 bases and 7 bases, with 21 bases remaining between them. Germline values: CDR1 MNHEY, CDR2 SMNVEV (reference sequence). CDR3 size: 15 residues. The CDR3 is CASSPRGTVYREQYF. Here the CDR3 DNA reads TGTGCCAGCAGTCCCCGCGGGACAGTGTACAGGGAGCAGTACTTC.

The chain carries TRBV11-3 and TRBJ1-1; 9 bases align to TRBD1. The V gene end was trimmed by 5 bases and the J gene end by 3 bases; junction bases not matched to a gene: 4. The CDR3 sequence is 14 residues long. Germline assignment: CDR1 SGHNT and CDR2 YENEEA. The CDR3 nucleotides are TGTGCCAGCAGCCCCGACAGGGGGGACACTGAAGCTTTCTTT. Translation gives CASSPDRGDTEAFF.